This T cell receptor beta chain was recorded in a study of T-cell memory formation after mild COVID-19. Looking at the study overall: The two donors had largely donor-specific TCR clusters.

Trimming left V 0 bases short and J 6 bases short, with 12 bases between. This CDR3 contains 14 residues. The germline CDR1 and CDR2 sequences are LGHNA and YSLEER. Comment on this clonotype: Antigen: not known.

Findings of the study overall: Mainly in CM and EM were contracting CD4+ clones; CD8+ were in EMRA. Some SARS-CoV-2-responding clones were already detected in memory before infection. From day 15 to 85, contracting clones were balanced between CD4 and CD8, whereas later expanders leaned toward CD4+.

TCRdb re-called the 5' RACE reads with MiXCR, one entry per CDR3 protein. Of around 320,000 distinct CDR3 sequences in the sample, roughly a fifth are singletons; the top ten hold around 21%. This receptor was obtained from a man aged 18-30 years who had mild COVID-19 (a few samples of this study predate the infection). Cell type and time point are not known. This chain uses TRBV4-3 with TRBJ2-7; no clear D. The sequenced sample was PBMCs or a T cell subset sorted from them (not recorded which). Here the CDR3 DNA reads TGCGCCAGCAGCCAAGAAGTTTCGGTCGGCGAGCAGTACTTC. This codes for CASSQEVSVGEQYF.